Following are 15 T cell receptor beta chains from one sample sequenced in a study of blood T cells in healthy people across ages. A second about 6 to 11 cycle PCR used barcoded and J-beta primers. TCRdb redid the calling of the 5' RACE reads with MiXCR, one entry per CDR3 protein. The data hold more than 600,000 distinct CDR3 sequences, with around 25% observed a single time. These data were also filed under a second study, of T cells of mothers and their children.

The specimen was blood. The source is a boy between 10 and 17 years old in good health.

The CDR3 reads CASSLRVTTDTQYF. The CDR3 DNA sequence: TGTGCCAGCAGTTTGCGGGTGACCACAGATACGCAGTATTTT. V and J are TRBV6-5 and TRBJ2-3; D might be TRBD2 (5 bases). The CDR3 has 14 residues. In germline, CDR1 is MNHEY, CDR2 SVGAGI. V lost 4 bases and J lost 2, with 10 bases in between.

This clonotype was detected a few times. At one boundary the junction diverges from the germline segment, which might be a read error. The CDR3 DNA reads as TGTGCCAGCAGTTTTGCCAACCCTAAGGAAAAACTGTTTTTT. Translated: CASSFANPKEKLFF. The chain uses TRBV12-3 or TRBV12-4 and TRBJ1-4; the D is unclear. The CDR3 covers 14 residues.

This clonotype has a handful of counts. The chain is built from TRBV6-1 and TRBJ2-3, with D perhaps TRBD2 (5 bases). V was trimmed by 7 bases and J by 4 bases, leaving 9 bases between them. Germline V gives CDR1 MNHNS, CDR2 SASEGT. The CDR3 has 12 residues. The CDR3 region has the DNA TGTGCCAGCACTGGTAGCGCAGATACGCAGTATTTT. As protein: CASTGSADTQYF.

The V gene is TRBV20-1, the J gene TRBJ1-5; tentative D call: TRBD1 (5 bases). V was trimmed by 0 bases and J by 3 bases, leaving 18 bases between them. The CDR3 has 17 residues. In germline, CDR1 is DFQATT, CDR2 SNEGSKA (reference sequence). CDR3 in amino acids: CSARDRVMGHLNQPQHF. For the CDR3, the DNA is TGCAGTGCTAGAGATCGTGTTATGGGGCATCTCAATCAGCCCCAGCATTTT.

V is TRBV29-1 and J is TRBJ1-4; 8 bases align to TRBD1. Germline loops: CDR1 SQVTM, CDR2 ANQGSEA. This CDR3 spans 12 amino acids. Unmatched junction bases numbered 2, after V lost 4 bases and J lost 7 bases. In nucleotides, the CDR3 is TGCAGCGTTGCCAGGGGGCCTGAAAAACTGTTTTTT. Its translation: CSVARGPEKLFF. The complete variable domain, with remaining parts taken from reference TRBV29-1 and TRBJ1-4, reads SAVISQKPSRDICQRGTSLTIQCQVDSQVTMMFWYRQQPGQSLTLIATANQGSEATYESGFVIDKFPISRPNLTFSTLTVSNMSPEDSSIYLCSVARGPEKLFFGSGTQLSVL.

The chain carries TRBV27 and TRBJ2-7; 8 bases fit TRBD2. J gave up 2 bases and V 2 bases, and 8 bases lay outside the gene matches. The CDR3 runs to 16 residues. Germline CDR1 and CDR2: MNHEY and SMNVEV (reference sequence). The CDR3 sequence: CASSLSGSVMAYEQYF. The CDR3 DNA follows: TGTGCCAGCAGTTTAAGCGGGAGTGTGATGGCCTACGAGCAGTACTTC.

The genes are TRBV7-9 and TRBJ2-3; TRBD1 matches at 8 bases. This CDR3 is 16 amino acids long. V lost 4 bases, J lost 3 bases, and 9 bases stayed unmatched. Looked up from germline, CDR1 is SEHNR and CDR2 is FQNEAQ (reference sequence). The CDR3 DNA is TGTGCCAGCAGCTCCGTAGGGCAGGGGGCTACAGATACGCAGTATTTT. The encoded protein is CASSSVGQGATDTQYF.

The genes are TRBV27 and TRBJ1-5; D gene unclear. V was pared by 2 bases and J by 2 bases, with 19 bases between. The CDR3 is 18 amino acids. The germline CDR1 and CDR2 sequences are MNHEY and SMNVEV (reference sequence). Written as DNA, the CDR3 is TGTGCCAGCAGTTTAATGGGTTCGGGTAGAAAGCGCAATCAGCCCCAGCATTTT. Its translation: CASSLMGSGRKRNQPQHF.

This clonotype has more than one count but fewer than ten. The chain joins TRBV6-1 to TRBJ2-1, with 8 bases fitting TRBD1. Per the germline V gene, CDR1 is MNHNS and CDR2 is SASEGT. The V and J ends lost 6 bases and 6 bases, in that order; junction bases with no gene match: 16. The CDR3 totals 17 residues. CDR3 nucleotides: TGTGCCAGCAGACGAGGGGGGTCGACAGGGGCCGCCAATGAGCAGTTCTTC. This codes for CASRRGGSTGAANEQFF.

The gene calls are TRBV18 and TRBJ2-6, with 9 positions matching TRBD1. The CDR3 runs to 17 residues. From germline, CDR1 is KGHSH and CDR2 LQKENI. V was clipped by 4 bases and J by 0 bases; unmatched bases: 4. The CDR3 coding sequence is TGTGCCAGCTCACGGGGACAGGGTAGCTCTGGGGCCAACGTCCTGACTTTC. Translating it yields CASSRGQGSSGANVLTF.

This chain connects TRBV5-1 to TRBJ2-7; 9 bases line up with TRBD2. This CDR3 is built from 14 residues. Trimming cost V 4 bases and J 2 bases; bases outside gene matches: 4. Per the germline V gene, CDR1 is SGHRS and CDR2 is YFSETQ. The CDR3 nucleotides read TGCGCCAGCAGCGCGGGGGGGACAGCCTACGAGCAGTACTTC. This codes for CASSAGGTAYEQYF.

This clonotype showed up just a few times. The chain combines TRBV5-1 with TRBJ2-5; D may be TRBD2 (6 bases). The germline V gene has CDR1 SGHRS and CDR2 YFSETQ. With 0 bases removed from V and 2 bases from J, the gap between germline ends came to 14 bases. The CDR3 is 16 residues long. CDR3 bases: TGCGCCAGCAGCTTGGCAGCGGGTTGGCAACAAGAGACCCAGTACTTC. Its translation: CASSLAAGWQQETQYF.

The J gene is TRBJ1-1, the V gene TRBV18; TRBD1 matches at 8 bases. Trimming at V came to 4 bases and at J to 7 bases, leaving 8 bases not matched to a gene. This CDR3 region has 14 residues. Germline V lookup: CDR1 KGHSH, CDR2 LQKENI. The CDR3 region has the DNA TGTGCCAGCTCACTCGCAGGGGGCGAGGGTGAAGCTTTCTTT. Its protein product is CASSLAGGEGEAFF.

The chain employs TRBV27 and TRBJ2-3; the D gene is possibly TRBD2 (5 bases). The V end lost 6 bases, the J end lost 0 bases, and 7 bases lay between the germline ends. The CDR3 contains 13 residues. Per germline, CDR1 MNHEY and CDR2 SMNVEV (reference sequence). The CDR3 DNA follows: TGTGCCAGCAGGCGGGTTAGCACAGATACGCAGTATTTT. Its translation is CASRRVSTDTQYF.

The gene calls are TRBV25-1 and TRBJ2-7; unclear D gene. Deletions cut 1 base from V and 0 bases from J, with 7 bases between. The germline V gene encodes CDR1 MGHDK and CDR2 SYGVNS. The CDR3 has 14 residues. For the CDR3, the DNA is TGTGCCAGCAGTGAATTTCTCGGCTCCTACGAGCAGTACTTC. Its protein is CASSEFLGSYEQYF.